This record concerns one TCR beta chain sequence. Blood CD8+ and CD4+ T cells underwent high-throughput TCR beta sequencing. Healthy donors served as age- and sex-matched controls. Negative isolation was applied to CD8+ and CD4+ T cells, and FACS enrichment was applied to TEMRA cells. The sample is drawn from a study of CD8 T cells in Susac syndrome. V was clipped by 4 bases and J by 0 bases, with 13 bases between them. The CDR3 extends over 15 amino acids. Roughly 0.45 to 1 ug RNA was reverse transcribed with random hexamers. Across 54 Vbeta and 13 Jbeta, TCR beta CDR3 was amplified with immunoSEQ multiplex PCR. Using its own MiXCR run on the immunoSEQ multiplex PCR reads, TCRdb lists one record per CDR3 protein. Here the sample spans some 120,000 distinct CDR3 sequences, nearly 95% being singletons.

This TCR came from a human donor in good health. What was sequenced was CD4+ T cells from PBMCs. The chain recombines TRBV12-3 or TRBV12-4 with TRBJ2-7; no firm D call. The CDR3 nucleotides read TGTGCCAGCAGTTACGCCAGAAGGAGCTCCTACGAGCAGTACTTC. Translating it yields CASSYARRSSYEQYF.